Listed below are T cell receptor beta chains from one sample, sequenced in a study of blood T cell repertoires in COVID-19. TCRdb keeps only in-frame clones here, not all; method: immunoSEQ multiplex PCR. The data show 90,000 or so clones, more than 75% seen once. Sequencing was done on a sample of peripheral blood. The receptors were sampled from a human donor in a cohort sampled during active COVID-19. The conserved cysteine and the conserved F or W are not part of the CDR3 here. Fields, in order: clone size, J gene, V gene, CDR3 length, CDR3 protein. Size is omitted from some rows. Given values are once, few, many or a class for expanded clones.

>NA|TRBJ2-1|TRBV9|15
ASSVGTSGNSYNEQF
>once|TRBJ1-6|TRBV5-1|13
ASSLGASVTSPLH
>NA|TRBJ2-7|TRBV3-1/TRBV3-2|9
ASSQALEQY
>NA|TRBJ1-3|TRBV5-1|17
ASSSEPPGSQYSGNTIY
>NA|TRBJ2-1|TRBV7-2|11
ASSSGGSFGQF
>NA|TRBJ1-2|TRBV18|12
ASSPDTANYGYT
>NA|TRBJ2-7|TRBV28|12
ATAFGTGAYEQY
>NA|TRBJ2-7|TRBV27|11
ASSLGRSYEQY
>NA|TRBJ1-1|TRBV28|13
ASLTGGVSGTEAF
>NA|TRBJ2-7|TRBV9|13
ASSIHPTESYEQY